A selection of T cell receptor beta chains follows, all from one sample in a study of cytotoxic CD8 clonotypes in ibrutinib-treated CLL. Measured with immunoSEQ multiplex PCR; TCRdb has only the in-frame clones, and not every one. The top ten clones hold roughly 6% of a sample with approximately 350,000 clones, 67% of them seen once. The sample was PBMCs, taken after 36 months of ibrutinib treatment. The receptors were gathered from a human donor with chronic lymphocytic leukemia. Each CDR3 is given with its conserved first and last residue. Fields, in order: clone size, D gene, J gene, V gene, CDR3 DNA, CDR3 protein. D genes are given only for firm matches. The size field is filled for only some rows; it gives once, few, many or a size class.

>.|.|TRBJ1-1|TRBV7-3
TGTGCCAGCAGCTTACTAGGGAACACTGAAGCTTTCTTT
CASSLLGNTEAFF
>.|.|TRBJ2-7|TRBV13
TGTGCCAGCAGCCGTCGAATGGGCCAGGGGACCTACGAGCAGTACTTC
CASSRRMGQGTYEQYF
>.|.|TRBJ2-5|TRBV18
TGTGCCAGCTCACGGAATAGCGGAACCCTTCAAGAGACCCAGTACTTC
CASSRNSGTLQETQYF
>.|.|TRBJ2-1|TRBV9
TGTGCCAGCAGCGCCCCCACAGGATACAATGAGCAGTTCTTC
CASSAPTGYNEQFF
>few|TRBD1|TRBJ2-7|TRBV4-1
TGCGCCAGCAGCCAAACGGACAGGGTCTTGGGCGAGCAGTACTTC
CASSQTDRVLGEQYF
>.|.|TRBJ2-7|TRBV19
TGTGCCAGCAAAAGCGACCGGAGCTCCTACGAGCAGTACTTC
CASKSDRSSYEQYF
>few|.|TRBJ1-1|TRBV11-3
TGTGCCAGCAGCCGTGGGACGGTGAACACTGAAGCTTTCTTT
CASSRGTVNTEAFF
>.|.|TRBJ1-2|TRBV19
TGTGCCAGTAGTACCCCCTCGCGGGCTCCTTATGGCTACACCTTC
CASSTPSRAPYGYTF
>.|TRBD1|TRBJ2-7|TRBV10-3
TGTGCCATCAGTGAGTCGACGGGACAGGGAAGCCCCTACGAGCAGTACTTC
CAISESTGQGSPYEQYF
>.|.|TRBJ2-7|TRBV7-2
TGTGCCAGCAGCCCGTGGGACGGAACCTACGAGCAGTACTTC
CASSPWDGTYEQYF
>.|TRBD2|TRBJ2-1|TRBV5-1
TGCGCCAGCAGCTTGGCCGGGGGGAATGAGCAGTTCTTC
CASSLAGGNEQFF
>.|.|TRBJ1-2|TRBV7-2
TGTGCCAGCAGCTTATGGTGGAATTATGGCTACACCTTC
CASSLWWNYGYTF
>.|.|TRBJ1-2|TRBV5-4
TGTGCCAGCAGCTCGGATCCTAGTAAGGGCTATGGCTACACCTTC
CASSSDPSKGYGYTF
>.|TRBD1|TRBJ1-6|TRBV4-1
TGCGCCAGCAGCCAAACGGACAGGGGCTATTCACCCCTCCACTTT
CASSQTDRGYSPLHF
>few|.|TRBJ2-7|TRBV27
TGTGCCAGCAGTTTGGACTGGACGGGCGAGCAGTACTTC
CASSLDWTGEQYF
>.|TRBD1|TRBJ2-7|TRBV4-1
TGCGCCAGCAGCCCACCCGGGACAGGCTACGAGCAGTACTTC
CASSPPGTGYEQYF
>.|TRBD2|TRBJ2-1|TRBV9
TGTGCCAGCAGCGTGGGACCTATGGCGGGGGGGCCCAATGAGCAGTTCTTC
CASSVGPMAGGPNEQFF
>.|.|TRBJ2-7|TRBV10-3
TGTGCCATCAGTGGGACAGCGAGCTCCTACGAGCAGTACTTC
CAISGTASSYEQYF